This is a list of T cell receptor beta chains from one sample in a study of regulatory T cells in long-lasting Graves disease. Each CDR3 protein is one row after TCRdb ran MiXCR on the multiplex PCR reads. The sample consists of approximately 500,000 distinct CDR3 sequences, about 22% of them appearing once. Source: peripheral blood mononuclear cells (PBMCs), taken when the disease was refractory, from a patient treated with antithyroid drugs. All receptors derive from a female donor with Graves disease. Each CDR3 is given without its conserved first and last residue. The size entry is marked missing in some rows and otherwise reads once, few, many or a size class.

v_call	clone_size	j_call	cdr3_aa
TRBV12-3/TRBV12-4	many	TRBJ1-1	ASTITGMNTEAF
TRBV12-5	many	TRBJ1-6	ASGLEPNSPLH
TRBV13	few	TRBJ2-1	ASSTRTSGYYNERF
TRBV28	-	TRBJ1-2	ASSQDRGLGYGYT
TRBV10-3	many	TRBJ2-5	AISDQRGRTQETQY
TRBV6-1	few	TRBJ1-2	ASSLEGTGPYGYT
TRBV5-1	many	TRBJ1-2	ASSQQGNYGYT
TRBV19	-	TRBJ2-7	ASSIDGRGGVYDEQY
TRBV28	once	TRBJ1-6	ATIEQALLDSPLH
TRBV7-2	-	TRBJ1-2	ASSFSVGTNYGYT
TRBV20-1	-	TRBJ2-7	SAREDRAQEQY
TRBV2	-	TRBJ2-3	ASRPSGGPDTQY
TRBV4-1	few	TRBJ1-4	ASSQDPGQVEGFEKLF
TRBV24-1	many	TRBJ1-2	ATSDPDRPNYGYT
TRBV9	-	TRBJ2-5	ASSVEDRGDRETQY
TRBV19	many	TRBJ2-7	ASSIDDRAYEQY